What follows describes a single TCR beta chain. The data were taken from a study of shared clonotypes between healthy human individuals. Sequencing used immunoSEQ multiplex PCR; TCRdb keeps in-frame clones, though not all of them. The data show 400,000 to 600,000 clones, 95% to 97% seen once. Deletions cut 5 bases from V and 0 bases from J, with 15 bases between. The CDR3 consists of 17 residues. Germline CDR1 and CDR2: SGHRS and YFSETQ. The study drew its donors from healthy HIV-negative adults without recent acute infections or vaccinations. The V call is TRBV5-1, the J call TRBJ2-6, with D possibly being TRBD1 or TRBD2 (5 bases each). The clonotype was recovered from a woman younger than 45 in good health. The sample was naive CD4+ T cells sorted from blood. Subset reported: CD45RA+ positively selected. In nucleotides, the CDR3 is TGCGCCAGCAGTCCTGGGACGGCGCTCTCTGGGGCCAACGTCCTGACTTTC. It codes for CASSPGTALSGANVLTF. The whole variable domain, remainder taken from reference TRBV5-1 and TRBJ2-6, is KAGVTQTPRYLIKTRGQQVTLSCSPISGHRSVSWYQQTPGQGLQFLFEYFSETQRNKGNFPGRFSGRQFSNSRSEMNVSTLELGDSALYLCASSPGTALSGANVLTFGAGSRLTVL.